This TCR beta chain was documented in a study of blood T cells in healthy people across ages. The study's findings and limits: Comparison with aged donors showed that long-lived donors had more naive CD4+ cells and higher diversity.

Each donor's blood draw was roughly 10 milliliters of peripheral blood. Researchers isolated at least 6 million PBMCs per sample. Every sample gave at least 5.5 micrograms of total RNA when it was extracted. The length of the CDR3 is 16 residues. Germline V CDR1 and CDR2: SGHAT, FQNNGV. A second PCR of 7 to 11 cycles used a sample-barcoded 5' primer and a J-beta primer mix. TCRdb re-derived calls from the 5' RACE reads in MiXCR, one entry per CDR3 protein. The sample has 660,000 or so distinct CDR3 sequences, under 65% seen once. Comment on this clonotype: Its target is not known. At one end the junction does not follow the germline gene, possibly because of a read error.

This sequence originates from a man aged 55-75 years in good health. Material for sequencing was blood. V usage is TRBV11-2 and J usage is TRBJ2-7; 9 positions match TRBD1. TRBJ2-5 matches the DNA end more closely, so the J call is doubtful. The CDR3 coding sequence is TGTACCAGCAGACCGAGGGGGGACAGGGTGTTTGAGACCCAGTACTTC. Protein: CTSRPRGDRVFETQYF.